The rows below give T cell receptor beta chains drawn from one sample of a study of blood T cell repertoires in COVID-19. TCRdb's table, derived via immunoSEQ multiplex PCR, lists solely in-frame clones and lacks some. This table has about 26,000 clones, approximately 81% appearing once. Sequencing used peripheral blood. The source is a man between 45 and 60 years old with active or convalescent COVID-19. The CDR3 runs from the conserved cysteine through the conserved F or W. Fields, in order: J gene, V gene, clone size, D gene, CDR3 DNA, CDR3 protein. A D gene is named only where the DNA matches it firmly. Clone size is not always given. Where it is, it says once, few, many or a class for expanded clones.

j_gene: TRBJ2-5
v_gene: TRBV5-1
abundance: NA
d_gene: NA
CDR3nt: TGCGCCAGCAGCTTGGAAGTAGTTCAAGAGACCCAGTACTTC
CDR3aa: CASSLEVVQETQYF

j_gene: TRBJ2-3
v_gene: TRBV14
abundance: NA
d_gene: NA
CDR3nt: TGTGCCAGTGAGGACAGCGTGGGGGCAGATACGCAGTATTTT
CDR3aa: CASEDSVGADTQYF

j_gene: TRBJ2-1
v_gene: TRBV5-1
abundance: NA
d_gene: TRBD2
CDR3nt: TGCGCCAGCAGCGAATCTAGCTCTGCGGGAGGACTTACAGATGAGCAGTTCTTC
CDR3aa: CASSESSSAGGLTDEQFF

j_gene: TRBJ2-7
v_gene: TRBV7-6
abundance: NA
d_gene: NA
CDR3nt: TGTGCCAGCAGCTTTTCGGGATCGAACGAGCAGTACTTC
CDR3aa: CASSFSGSNEQYF

j_gene: TRBJ1-1
v_gene: TRBV6-6
abundance: NA
d_gene: NA
CDR3nt: TGTGCCAGCAGTCCCCTGGGGCGTACTGAAGCTTTCTTT
CDR3aa: CASSPLGRTEAFF

j_gene: TRBJ2-7
v_gene: TRBV5-4
abundance: NA
d_gene: TRBD1
CDR3nt: TGTGCCAGCAGCCTAGGTGGACAGGTCGCCTACGAGCAGTACTTC
CDR3aa: CASSLGGQVAYEQYF

j_gene: TRBJ2-7
v_gene: TRBV30
abundance: NA
d_gene: NA
CDR3nt: TGTGCCTGGAGTGTTTCGGTGGGGAGGGGGGCATCCTACGAGCAGTACTTC
CDR3aa: CAWSVSVGRGASYEQYF

j_gene: TRBJ2-5
v_gene: TRBV19
abundance: NA
d_gene: TRBD1
CDR3nt: TGTGCCACAACAGGGGTTTATGGGACCCAGTACTTC
CDR3aa: CATTGVYGTQYF

j_gene: TRBJ1-1
v_gene: TRBV11-2
abundance: NA
d_gene: NA
CDR3nt: TGTGCCAGCAGCTTAGCCCAGGGAGGCACTGAAGCTTTCTTT
CDR3aa: CASSLAQGGTEAFF

j_gene: TRBJ2-3
v_gene: TRBV6-4
abundance: once
d_gene: NA
CDR3nt: TGTGCCAGCAGAAGACAGAACACAGATACGCAGTATTTT
CDR3aa: CASRRQNTDTQYF

j_gene: TRBJ1-2
v_gene: TRBV25-1
abundance: NA
d_gene: TRBD1
CDR3nt: TGTGCCAGCAGACAAGGAGCCCCGGGACAGGGAGAAAACTATGGCTACACCTTC
CDR3aa: CASRQGAPGQGENYGYTF

j_gene: TRBJ2-7
v_gene: TRBV27
abundance: NA
d_gene: TRBD2
CDR3nt: TGTGCCAGCACCCAAGGTCCTAGCGGGAGCTACGAGCAGTACTTC
CDR3aa: CASTQGPSGSYEQYF

j_gene: TRBJ1-1
v_gene: TRBV11-3
abundance: few
d_gene: NA
CDR3nt: TGTGCCAGCAGCTTAGTTCGGGGGGTGAAGGCTGAAGCTTTCTTT
CDR3aa: CASSLVRGVKAEAFF

j_gene: TRBJ2-1
v_gene: TRBV10-3
abundance: NA
d_gene: TRBD2
CDR3nt: TGTGCCATCAGTAGGACTAGCGGGGGTTCCAATGAGCAGTTCTTC
CDR3aa: CAISRTSGGSNEQFF

j_gene: TRBJ2-7
v_gene: TRBV5-4
abundance: NA
d_gene: NA
CDR3nt: TGTGCCAGCAGCTTCGGGGGGCCCTACGAGCAGTACTTC
CDR3aa: CASSFGGPYEQYF

j_gene: TRBJ2-3
v_gene: TRBV5-5
abundance: NA
d_gene: NA
CDR3nt: TGTGCCAGCAGCTTGGCGGGACACCCTAGCACAGATACGCAGTATTTT
CDR3aa: CASSLAGHPSTDTQYF

j_gene: TRBJ2-2
v_gene: TRBV28
abundance: NA
d_gene: TRBD1
CDR3nt: TGTGCCAGCAGTCCGCCCAGGGGGCACGGGGAGCTGTTTTTT
CDR3aa: CASSPPRGHGELFF

j_gene: TRBJ2-1
v_gene: TRBV29-1
abundance: once
d_gene: TRBD2
CDR3nt: TGCAGCGTTGAAGGGACTAGCGAGATCTACAATGAGCAGTTCTTC
CDR3aa: CSVEGTSEIYNEQFF

j_gene: TRBJ2-6
v_gene: TRBV19
abundance: NA
d_gene: TRBD1
CDR3nt: TGTGCCAGTAATCCCTTTCGAGGGGGGATTTCGGGGACAGGATTCTCTGGGGCCAACGTCCTGACTTTC
CDR3aa: CASNPFRGGISGTGFSGANVLTF

j_gene: TRBJ2-7
v_gene: TRBV18
abundance: few
d_gene: NA
CDR3nt: TGTGCCAGCTCCCCTCGGCCGGGGGGCCCCGAGCAGTACTTC
CDR3aa: CASSPRPGGPEQYF

j_gene: TRBJ1-2
v_gene: TRBV6-5
abundance: NA
d_gene: NA
CDR3nt: TGTGCCAGTCAGGGGTTGCTCGTAGCTTACTATGGCTACACCTTC
CDR3aa: CASQGLLVAYYGYTF

j_gene: TRBJ1-2
v_gene: TRBV5-5
abundance: NA
d_gene: NA
CDR3nt: TGTGCCAGCAGCTCGATCTACTTGGGTGGGCCTGGCTACACCTTC
CDR3aa: CASSSIYLGGPGYTF

j_gene: TRBJ2-2
v_gene: TRBV3-1/TRBV3-2
abundance: NA
d_gene: NA
CDR3nt: TGTGCCAGGTTAAACACCGGGGAGCTGTTTTTT
CDR3aa: CARLNTGELFF

j_gene: TRBJ2-5
v_gene: TRBV24-1
abundance: NA
d_gene: TRBD1
CDR3nt: TGTGCCACCGCACAGGGGCAAGAGACCCAGTACTTC
CDR3aa: CATAQGQETQYF

j_gene: TRBJ1-6
v_gene: TRBV28
abundance: NA
d_gene: NA
CDR3nt: TGTGCCAGCAGTTTATACCTAACATTCCAGGTGTCACCCCTCCACTTT
CDR3aa: CASSLYLTFQVSPLHF

j_gene: TRBJ2-3
v_gene: TRBV18
abundance: once
d_gene: NA
CDR3nt: TGTGCCAGCTCACCGAAACAGGGTGTGATTTCGGATACGCAGTATTTT
CDR3aa: CASSPKQGVISDTQYF

j_gene: TRBJ1-2
v_gene: TRBV20-1
abundance: NA
d_gene: NA
CDR3nt: TGCAGTGCCAGCGAGGGGGATGGCTACACCTTC
CDR3aa: CSASEGDGYTF

j_gene: TRBJ1-2
v_gene: TRBV3-1/TRBV3-2
abundance: NA
d_gene: NA
CDR3nt: TGTGCCAGCAGCCAAGGGCAAAAGGGGGGCTACACCTTC
CDR3aa: CASSQGQKGGYTF

j_gene: TRBJ2-1
v_gene: TRBV6-1
abundance: NA
d_gene: TRBD2
CDR3nt: TGTGCCAGCAGTGAGGCGGGGGGCATTTACAATGAGCAGTTCTTC
CDR3aa: CASSEAGGIYNEQFF

j_gene: TRBJ2-7
v_gene: TRBV29-1
abundance: NA
d_gene: TRBD2
CDR3nt: TGCAGCGTTGGAACTAGCGTGACCTACGAGCAGTACTTC
CDR3aa: CSVGTSVTYEQYF

j_gene: TRBJ1-3
v_gene: TRBV6-1
abundance: NA
d_gene: NA
CDR3nt: TGTGCCAGCAGTGAAGGGTTCGGTGCAGGGGTATGGAACACCATATATTTT
CDR3aa: CASSEGFGAGVWNTIYF

j_gene: TRBJ2-1
v_gene: TRBV19
abundance: NA
d_gene: TRBD1
CDR3nt: TGTGCCAGTAAGAATATCGAAGGGACAGGGAATTACAATGAGCAGTTCTTC
CDR3aa: CASKNIEGTGNYNEQFF

j_gene: TRBJ1-2
v_gene: TRBV9
abundance: NA
d_gene: TRBD1
CDR3nt: TGTGCCAGCAACTTGAGACAGGGTCACTATGGCTACACCTTC
CDR3aa: CASNLRQGHYGYTF

j_gene: TRBJ1-2
v_gene: TRBV19
abundance: once
d_gene: NA
CDR3nt: TGTGCCAGTAGTATAACACAGGTTTTTGGCTTCTATGGCTACACCTTC
CDR3aa: CASSITQVFGFYGYTF

j_gene: TRBJ1-5
v_gene: TRBV6-5
abundance: NA
d_gene: NA
CDR3nt: TGTGCCAGCACTGGGACAAGGGATCAGCCCCAGCATTTT
CDR3aa: CASTGTRDQPQHF

j_gene: TRBJ2-2
v_gene: TRBV10-3
abundance: NA
d_gene: NA
CDR3nt: TGTGCCATCAAGGCGGACTCTGGGGAGCTGTTTTTT
CDR3aa: CAIKADSGELFF

j_gene: TRBJ2-2
v_gene: TRBV3-1/TRBV3-2
abundance: NA
d_gene: TRBD2
CDR3nt: TGTGCCAGCAGCCAAGACTCCGGGACTACGCCCGGGGAGCTGTTTTTT
CDR3aa: CASSQDSGTTPGELFF

j_gene: TRBJ2-1
v_gene: TRBV19
abundance: NA
d_gene: TRBD1
CDR3nt: TGTGCCAGTAGGAGGACAGGGGAAAATGAGCAGTTCTTC
CDR3aa: CASRRTGENEQFF

j_gene: TRBJ2-7
v_gene: TRBV25-1
abundance: NA
d_gene: NA
CDR3nt: TGTGCCAGCAGTGAATCAGGCAGATCCTACGAGCAGTACTTC
CDR3aa: CASSESGRSYEQYF

j_gene: TRBJ1-1
v_gene: TRBV18
abundance: few
d_gene: TRBD1
CDR3nt: TGTGCCAGCTCACCGGACACAGGGGCGGCTGAAGCTTTCTTT
CDR3aa: CASSPDTGAAEAFF

j_gene: TRBJ2-7
v_gene: TRBV11-2
abundance: NA
d_gene: NA
CDR3nt: TGTGCCAGCCGGAGAGGCATAACCTACGAGCAGTACTTC
CDR3aa: CASRRGITYEQYF